Presented here are 20 T cell receptor beta chains from one specimen sequenced in a study of blood T cell repertoires in COVID-19. Data came from immunoSEQ multiplex PCR; TCRdb stores just in-frame clones and leaves some out. The data contain 250,000 or so clones, about nine tenths of them singletons. Sequencing was carried out using peripheral blood. The receptors here all came from a man younger than 45 with COVID-19, enrolled during active disease.

The rearrangement links TRBV11-3 to TRBJ2-5, with a tentative D call TRBD1 (6 bases). V lost 5 bases, J lost 4 bases, and 14 bases lay in between. The germline V gene encodes CDR1 SGHNT and CDR2 YENEEA. CDR3 length equals 14 residues. The CDR3 DNA reads TGTGCCAGCAGCCTAGGGGGTAGCGCAGAGACCCAGTACTTC. Encoded protein: CASSLGGSAETQYF.

The genes are TRBV25-1 and TRBJ1-2, with D perhaps matching TRBD1 (5 bases). This CDR3 comprises 12 residues. The ends were cut back, 5 bases at V and 5 bases at J, with 9 bases in the middle. Germline V CDR1 and CDR2: MGHDK, SYGVNS. For the CDR3, the DNA is TGTGCCAGCAGTAGACAGACATATGGCTACACCTTC. It yields the protein CASSRQTYGYTF.

The gene calls are TRBV5-5 and TRBJ1-4; D is ambiguous. V was pared by 0 bases and J by 0 bases, with 9 bases between. From germline, CDR1 is SGHKS and CDR2 YYEKEE (reference sequence). The CDR3 is 16 residues long. In nucleotides, the CDR3 is TGTGCCAGCAGCTTGGCCACACAGACAACTAATGAAAAACTGTTTTTT. Translated: CASSLATQTTNEKLFF.

This sequence joins TRBV4-1 and TRBJ2-3, with TRBD2 matching 11 bases. The CDR3 is 18 amino acids. CDR1 and CDR2 (germline): MGHRA, YSYEKL. V was clipped by 3 bases and J by 1 base; unmatched bases: 9. The CDR3 DNA reads TGCGCCAGCAGCCAGACATCGGGACTAGCGGTACGCACAGATACGCAGTATTTT. It yields the protein CASSQTSGLAVRTDTQYF.

The V gene is TRBV24-1, the J gene TRBJ2-3, with 7 nucleotides matching TRBD1. Trimming removed 5 bases from V and 6 bases from J; junction bases left unmatched: 7. The germline V gene encodes CDR1 KGHDR and CDR2 SFDVKD. There are 14 residues in the CDR3. As DNA, the CDR3 is TGTGCCACCAGTGGGGACAGCTCGGGCGATACGCAGTATTTT. It is translated as CATSGDSSGDTQYF.

This CDR3 is CSVPGQGTLYEQYF. The CDR3 DNA is TGCAGCGTACCGGGACAGGGAACACTCTACGAGCAGTACTTC. The rearrangement joins TRBV29-1 to TRBJ2-7, with 9 bases fitting TRBD1. The CDR3 is 14 residues long. J was trimmed by 3 bases and V by 6 bases; bases with no gene match: 9. CDR1 is SQVTM, CDR2 ANQGSEA, per germline.

This sequence joins TRBV28 and TRBJ2-7; 10 bases align to TRBD2. The CDR3 sequence is 13 residues long. With V trimmed by 6 bases and J by 6 bases, 5 bases remained unmatched. Germline loops: CDR1 MDHEN, CDR2 SYDVKM. This CDR3 is CASSLAGASEQYF. CDR3 DNA: TGTGCCAGCAGCCTAGCGGGAGCCAGCGAGCAGTACTTC.

The genes are TRBV27 and TRBJ2-7; 7 nucleotides line up with TRBD2. CDR1 is MNHEY and CDR2 is SMNVEV in the germline V gene (reference sequence). The CDR3 covers 17 residues. The V segment lost 2 bases and the J segment 5 bases; nucleotides outside the gene matches: 15. The CDR3 DNA reads TGTGCCAGCAGTTTAGCGCAGGGACGGGAGGCATTCGACGAGCAGTACTTC. Translating it yields CASSLAQGREAFDEQYF.

The V call is TRBV9, the J call TRBJ2-2; TRBD1 matches 7 bases. V gave up 7 bases and J gave up 1 base; unmatched junction bases: 4. Looked up from germline, CDR1 is SGDLS and CDR2 is YYNGEE. The length of the CDR3 is 14 residues. The DNA of the CDR3 is TGTGCCAGCGGTCGACAGGGGAACACCGGGGAGCTGTTTTTT. The encoded protein is CASGRQGNTGELFF.

In this sample, this clone turned up a few times. J is TRBJ1-1 and V is TRBV6-2 or TRBV6-3; D unresolved. CDR1 is MNHEY and CDR2 is SVGEGT in the germline V gene. Trimming stripped 2 bases from V and 0 bases from J, with 10 bases between. The CDR3 sequence is 15 residues long. CDR3 nucleotide sequence: TGTGCCAGCAGTTACGGGCTGACAATGAACACTGAAGCTTTCTTT. Its protein product is CASSYGLTMNTEAFF.

This clone was detected once. The rearrangement uses TRBV7-9 and TRBJ1-2, with D unresolved. The CDR3 is 11 residues long. Trimming pared 8 bases from V and 7 bases from J, leaving 11 bases between. In germline, CDR1 is SEHNR, CDR2 FQNEAQ (reference sequence). CDR3 nucleotide sequence: TGTGCCAGCCTCTTATACGGTGGCTACACCTTC. This translates into CASLLYGGYTF.

V and J are TRBV7-9 and TRBJ2-3; D is unclear. V dropped 11 bases and J dropped 5 bases, with 14 bases sitting between them. The CDR3 totals 12 residues. Germline CDR1 reads SEHNR; CDR2 reads FQNEAQ (reference sequence). The CDR3 protein is CAGTTPGDTQYF. The DNA of the CDR3 is TGTGCCGGAACCACGCCGGGAGATACGCAGTATTTT.

The V gene is TRBV7-9, the J gene TRBJ1-1; possibly TRBD1 for D (6 bases). The V gene's germline CDR1 is SEHNR and CDR2 FQNEAQ (reference sequence). The V gene lost 2 bases and the J gene lost 3 bases, with 13 bases spanning the gap. CDR3 length equals 15 residues. In DNA, the CDR3 is TGTGCCAGCAGCTTATACAACAGGGCAGACACTGAAGCTTTCTTT. Protein sequence: CASSLYNRADTEAFF.

The CDR3 region has the DNA TGTGCCAGCTTTAGCTCTGGGGCCAACGTCCTGACTTTC. Amino acid sequence: CASFSSGANVLTF. The chain employs TRBV28 and TRBJ2-6; the D is unclear. Per germline, CDR1 MDHEN and CDR2 SYDVKM. This CDR3 region has 13 residues. Trimming shortened V by 8 bases and J by 0 bases, and 5 bases separated the two germline ends.

The DNA for the CDR3 is TGTGCCAGCAGTCCCTTGGGGCAGGGTGAAGCTTTCTTT. Its protein is CASSPLGQGEAFF. The chain uses TRBV12-3 or TRBV12-4 and TRBJ1-1, with TRBD1 as a possible D gene (5 bases). The CDR3 runs 13 residues. V was pared by 5 bases and J by 7 bases, with 14 bases between.

This chain links TRBV7-2 with TRBJ1-1; D is perhaps TRBD1 (5 bases). V dropped 1 base and J dropped 3 bases, with 12 bases sitting between them. Germline V lookup: CDR1 SGHTA, CDR2 FQGNSA. CDR3 size: 15 residues. CDR3 in DNA: TGTGCCAGCAGCTTAGAGGGGCGGGGAGACACTGAAGCTTTCTTT. Translation gives CASSLEGRGDTEAFF.

This sequence joins TRBV6-5 and TRBJ1-3; the D gene is possibly TRBD1 (5 bases). The CDR3 covers 15 residues. From germline, CDR1 is MNHEY and CDR2 SVGAGI. V gave up 8 bases and J gave up 0 bases, with 14 bases separating them. In DNA form, the CDR3 reads TGTGCCAGCCGACAGTCCCCATTCTCTGGAAACACCATATATTTT. It yields the protein CASRQSPFSGNTIYF.

The J gene is TRBJ1-4, the V gene TRBV6-6; D might be TRBD1 (6 bases). Between the trimmed V and J ends, which lost 6 bases and 8 bases, there was a span of 19 bases. The V gene's germline CDR1 is MNHNY and CDR2 SVGAGI (reference sequence). This CDR3 is 15 amino acids long. CDR3 residues: CASSQRGGAREKLFF. CDR3 nucleotide sequence: TGTGCCAGCAGCCAGCGTGGGGGGGCCAGAGAAAAACTGTTTTTT.

V gene TRBV28 combines with J gene TRBJ2-7; 13 bases align to TRBD2. Germline V CDR1 and CDR2: MDHEN, SYDVKM. V gave up 4 bases and J gave up 7 bases; unmatched junction bases: 10. This CDR3 has 16 residues. In nucleotides, the CDR3 is TGTGCCAGCAGTTGGGGACTAGCGGGGTTCCTAGGGGAGCAGTACTTC. Its translation: CASSWGLAGFLGEQYF.

V is TRBV5-1 and J is TRBJ2-3, with 7 bases matching TRBD2. This CDR3 has 18 residues. Losses at the gene ends were 0 bases for V and 0 bases for J; bases not matched to a gene: 10. Germline loops: CDR1 SGHRS, CDR2 YFSETQ. CDR3 coding DNA: TGCGCCAGCAGCTTGGTGCGGGACTACACAACAAGCACAGATACGCAGTATTTT. It translates to CASSLVRDYTTSTDTQYF.